These 29 T cell receptor beta chains share one sample of origin, sequenced in a study of T cells after yellow fever vaccination. MiXCR was run by TCRdb on the 5' RACE reads, yielding one entry per CDR3 protein. The sample lists 96,000 or so distinct CDR3 sequences; roughly 10% were seen once. The sequencing used CD8+ T cells not binding an NS4B(214-222) dextramer, sorted from PBMCs, collected around 16 days after the first yellow fever vaccination. These receptors all stem from a man younger than 35 who received the YFV17D yellow fever vaccine.

Only a few counts were recorded for this clonotype. V and J are TRBV11-2 and TRBJ2-5, with 14 bases identical to TRBD2. V lost 5 bases to trimming and J lost 10 bases; unmatched junction nucleotides: 12. The CDR3 is made up of 16 amino acids. From germline, CDR1 is SGHAT and CDR2 FQNNGV. CDR3 nucleotides: TGTGCCAGCAGCGGACAGACTAGCGGGGGGGAAGAGGGCCAGTACTTC. Its translation is CASSGQTSGGEEGQYF.

The rearrangement links TRBV6-1 to TRBJ1-6, with 10 nucleotides matching TRBD1. Germline loops: CDR1 MNHNS, CDR2 SASEGT. J gave up 2 bases and V 6 bases, and 7 bases lay outside the gene matches. The CDR3 sequence is 17 residues long. CDR3 bases: TGTGCCAGCAGCCCCACGACAGGGGGCACCTATAATTCACCCCTCCACTTT. Residues: CASSPTTGGTYNSPLHF.

This clonotype was counted between two and nine times. This chain's CDR3 is CASSSFRVDSGDTQYF. In nucleotides, the CDR3 is TGTGCCAGCAGCTCGTTCCGGGTAGACTCTGGAGATACGCAGTATTTT. The genes are TRBV7-8 and TRBJ2-3, with no clear D. V shed 4 bases and J shed 5 bases, with 19 bases lying between them. Germline V gene data show CDR1 as SGHVS and CDR2 as FQNEAQ. This CDR3 has 16 amino acids. The full variable domain, completed using reference TRBV7-8 and TRBJ2-3, is GAGVSQSPRYKVAKRGQDVALRCDPISGHVSLFWYQQALGQGPEFLTYFQNEAQLDKSGLPSDRFFAERPEGSVSTLKIQRTQQEDSAVYLCASSSFRVDSGDTQYFGPGTRLTVL.

The gene calls are TRBV24-1 and TRBJ2-1; TRBD1 matches at 7 bases. CDR1 KGHDR and CDR2 SFDVKD come from the germline V gene. Germline trimming cut 3 bases from V and 1 base from J; bases unmatched to any gene: 2. This CDR3 comprises 15 residues. CDR3 nucleotides: TGTGCCACCAGTGATACAGGGGCGTCCTACAATGAGCAGTTCTTC. Its protein product is CATSDTGASYNEQFF.

There are a few counts of this clonotype. CDR3 DNA sequence: TGTGCCAGCACCACAGGGGCCGGTCAGCCCCAGCATTTT. Residues: CASTTGAGQPQHF. This chain links TRBV6-2 or TRBV6-3 with TRBJ1-5, with 7 bases fitting TRBD1. V lost 7 bases, J lost 6 bases, and 6 bases stayed unmatched. This CDR3 is 13 amino acids long. Germline CDR1 MNHEY, CDR2 SVGEGT.

This clonotype was seen a handful of times. The chain uses TRBV27 and TRBJ2-7; 9 positions match TRBD1. Germline assignment: CDR1 MNHEY and CDR2 SMNVEV (reference sequence). Trimming removed 4 bases from V and 7 bases from J; junction bases left unmatched: 5. CDR3 length: 13 amino acids. The CDR3 is CASSWDRAWEQYF. The DNA of the CDR3 is TGTGCCAGCAGTTGGGACAGGGCCTGGGAGCAGTACTTC.

The rearrangement links TRBV11-2 to TRBJ2-7; TRBD1 matches at 7 bases. There are 15 residues in the CDR3. CDR1 SGHAT and CDR2 FQNNGV come from the germline V gene. The J segment lost 2 bases and the V segment lost 3 bases, leaving 7 bases of the junction unmatched. The CDR3 region is CASSFRQGVAYEQYV. For the CDR3, the DNA is TGTGCCAGCAGCTTCCGACAGGGTGTCGCCTACGAGCAGTACGTC.

The CDR3 DNA reads as TGCGCCAGCAGCCAAGGCCCCCGACAGGGGATTGAGCAGTTCTTC. It is translated as CASSQGPRQGIEQFF. This chain uses TRBV4-1 with TRBJ2-1, with 8 bases aligning to TRBD1. CDR3 length: 15 residues. Germline trimming cut 1 base from V and 9 bases from J; bases unmatched to any gene: 8. Germline loops: CDR1 MGHRA, CDR2 YSYEKL.

The V gene is TRBV20-1, the J gene TRBJ1-5; D is unresolved. The CDR3 is 15 amino acids. The germline V gene encodes CDR1 DFQATT and CDR2 SNEGSKA (reference sequence). V was shortened by 0 bases and J by 2 bases, with 11 bases between the two germline ends. CDR3 bases: TGCAGTGCTAGAGATCTAACCGGGGGCAATCAGCCCCAGCATTTT. Translated: CSARDLTGGNQPQHF.

The rearrangement uses TRBV19 and TRBJ2-2; TRBD2 aligns across 8 bases. The CDR3 sequence is 14 residues long. The trim removed 7 bases at V and 6 bases at J, leaving 7 bases unmatched. Germline CDR1 LNHDA, CDR2 SQIVND (reference sequence). CDR3 nucleotides: TGTGCCAGTAATTCCGGGGGGGCCCCCGGGGAGCTGTTTTTT. This encodes CASNSGGAPGELFF.

This clonotype was recorded many times. The chain links TRBV11-2 to TRBJ2-3, with unresolved D. The CDR3 is made up of 15 amino acids. The germline V gene encodes CDR1 SGHAT and CDR2 FQNNGV. The V gene lost 4 bases and the J gene lost 0 bases, with 11 bases spanning the gap. CDR3 coding DNA: TGTGCCAGCAGCTCGTCCCCGGCCAGCACAGATACGCAGTATTTT. Amino acid sequence: CASSSSPASTDTQYF.

This chain connects TRBV19 to TRBJ1-5; TRBD1 aligns across 10 bases. CDR3 length equals 16 residues. After removal of 2 bases from V and 6 bases from J, the junction contained 7 bases not matched to a gene. Germline CDR1 LNHDA, CDR2 SQIVND (reference sequence). The CDR3 bases are TGTGCCAGTAGTATACCCCGGGACAGGGGCACTCAGCCCCAGCATTTT. Translation gives CASSIPRDRGTQPQHF.

This clonotype showed up just a few times. This chain joins TRBV7-6 and TRBJ1-2, with 7 bases identical to TRBD1. V dropped 5 bases and J dropped 4; count of bases not matched to a gene: 10. The CDR3 consists of 15 residues. The germline gives CDR1 SGHVS, CDR2 FNYEAQ. In DNA, the CDR3 is TGTGCCAGCAGCGCCCCGGGACAGACTTTCTATGGCTACACCTTC. Its protein product is CASSAPGQTFYGYTF. Filled out from reference TRBV7-6 and TRBJ1-2, the complete variable domain reads GAGVSQSPRYKVTKRGQDVALRCDPISGHVSLYWYRQALGQGPEFLTYFNYEAQQDKSGLPNDRFSAERPEGSISTLTIQRTEQRDSAMYRCASSAPGQTFYGYTFGSGTRLTVV.

This clonotype has more than one count but fewer than ten. V is TRBV20-1 and J is TRBJ2-4; perhaps TRBD1 as D (6 bases). CDR3 length equals 19 residues. The ends were cut back, 3 bases at V and 0 bases at J, with 24 bases in the middle. CDR1 DFQATT and CDR2 SNEGSKA come from the germline V gene (reference sequence). For the CDR3, the DNA is TGCAGTGCTAGTTTATATACAGGGCTGTCCGCCCTAGCCAAAAACATTCAGTACTTC. It is translated as CSASLYTGLSALAKNIQYF.

J is TRBJ2-1 and V is TRBV5-1; D gene ambiguous. Per germline, CDR1 SGHRS and CDR2 YFSETQ. The CDR3 totals 14 residues. V lost 3 bases, J lost 4 bases, and 11 bases lay in between. The CDR3 sequence: CASSSLEVYNEQFF. CDR3 in DNA: TGCGCCAGCAGCTCCCTTGAGGTGTACAATGAGCAGTTCTTC.

This clonotype was recorded at least ten times. This chain uses TRBV27 with TRBJ2-2; TRBD2 matches 7 bases. The V gene end was trimmed by 5 bases and the J gene end by 9 bases; junction bases not matched to a gene: 6. The V gene's germline CDR1 is MNHEY and CDR2 SMNVEV (reference sequence). This CDR3 contains 13 residues. CDR3 coding DNA: TGTGCCAGCAGTCAAGGCGGGGGAAGGGAGCTGTTTTTT. Residues: CASSQGGGRELFF.

CDR3 sequence reads: CASSDTPGYQETQYF. CDR3 bases: TGCGCCAGCAGCGATACCCCGGGGTACCAAGAGACCCAGTACTTC. The J gene is TRBJ2-5, the V gene TRBV4-1; D perhaps matches TRBD2 (5 bases). There are 15 residues in the CDR3. V lost 5 bases, J lost 0 bases, and 13 bases lay in between. Germline lookup yields CDR1 MGHRA and CDR2 YSYEKL.

V and J are TRBV7-9 and TRBJ1-1; a weak D match, TRBD1 (6 bases). Trimming cost V 2 bases and J 5 bases, with 18 bases left between them. This CDR3 has 16 residues. Germline V CDR1 and CDR2: SEHNR, FQNEAQ (reference sequence). The CDR3, as DNA: TGTGCCAGCAGCTTACGGTCTGGCAGGGGTCGGACTGAAGCTTTCTTT. Protein: CASSLRSGRGRTEAFF.

The V call is TRBV27, the J call TRBJ1-2; D unresolved. The CDR3 sequence is 14 residues long. Germline CDR1 is MNHEY and CDR2 is SMNVEV (reference sequence). V was clipped by 5 bases and J by 0 bases, with 10 bases between them. The CDR3 here is CASSPSGSNYGYTF. For the CDR3, the DNA is TGTGCCAGCAGTCCGAGTGGGTCTAACTATGGCTACACCTTC.

This clonotype was recorded a few times. V gene TRBV5-6 combines with J gene TRBJ1-5; 8 bases align to TRBD1. Germline CDR1 reads SGHDT; CDR2 reads YYEEEE. With 4 bases clipped from V and 2 bases from J, the junction kept 8 bases outside the gene matches. The CDR3 contains 16 residues. As DNA, the CDR3 is TGTGCCAGCAGCCTCGGGACAGGTATTGGCAATCAGCCCCAGCATTTT. As protein: CASSLGTGIGNQPQHF.

This rearrangement joins TRBV4-1 to TRBJ1-5; tentative D call: TRBD1 (6 bases). Trimming shortened V by 4 bases and J by 5 bases, and 15 bases separated the two germline ends. CDR3 size: 15 residues. CDR1 is MGHRA and CDR2 is YSYEKL in the germline V gene. The CDR3 is CASSRDPGADQPQHF. The DNA for the CDR3 is TGCGCCAGCAGCCGGGACCCAGGGGCGGATCAGCCCCAGCATTTT.

This clonotype was found many times. The chain carries TRBV4-1 and TRBJ1-5; no clear D. The CDR3 is 15 residues long. CDR1 and CDR2 from the germline V gene are MGHRA and YSYEKL. The germline V and J ends were trimmed by 1 base and 4 bases, with 11 bases remaining between them. The CDR3 nucleotides read TGCGCCAGCAGCCAAGTAGCGGACGAAAATCAGCCCCAGCATTTT. Its protein product is CASSQVADENQPQHF.

This clonotype was detected a few times. The chain carries TRBV3-1 and TRBJ1-2, with 7 bases aligning to TRBD1. The V gene end was trimmed by 2 bases and the J gene end by 7 bases; junction bases not matched to a gene: 13. This CDR3 is 16 amino acids long. Germline values: CDR1 LGHDT, CDR2 YNNKEL (reference sequence). This chain's CDR3 is CASSQSDRPYGVGYTF. The CDR3 DNA reads TGTGCCAGCAGCCAATCGGACAGGCCATATGGAGTTGGCTACACCTTC.

A few counts support this clonotype. CDR3 in DNA: TGCGCCAGCAGCTTCCGACGCACCCCCTACGAGCAGTACGTC. Protein sequence: CASSFRRTPYEQYV. The V call is TRBV5-1, the J call TRBJ2-7; D remains ambiguous. Germline CDR1 SGHRS, CDR2 YFSETQ. CDR3 length: 14 amino acids. Deletions cut 2 bases from V and 2 bases from J, with 11 bases between.

The chain links TRBV15 to TRBJ2-1, with 11 bases that match TRBD2. With V trimmed by 4 bases and J by 1 base, 6 bases remained unmatched. The germline gives CDR1 LNHNV, CDR2 YYDKDF (reference sequence). The CDR3 sequence is 17 residues long. This CDR3 is CATSTMTSGVSYNEQFF. The CDR3 DNA follows: TGTGCCACCAGCACAATGACTAGCGGGGTGTCCTACAATGAGCAGTTCTTC.

This clonotype was seen a few times. The V and J genes are TRBV4-3 and TRBJ1-5; D is possibly TRBD1 (6 bases). This CDR3 is built from 17 residues. Trimming shortened V by 0 bases and J by 6 bases, and 18 bases separated the two germline ends. Germline CDR1 and CDR2: LGHNA and YSLEER. The CDR3 sequence: CASSQDWLGGAVQPQHF. CDR3 DNA sequence: TGCGCCAGCAGCCAAGATTGGTTAGGGGGGGCGGTTCAGCCCCAGCATTTT.

This clonotype turned up a few times. The genes are TRBV7-3 and TRBJ2-3; TRBD2 matches 7 bases. CDR1 and CDR2 (germline): SGHTA, FQGTGA. V gave up 2 bases and J gave up 3 bases; unmatched junction bases: 5. The CDR3 is 15 amino acids. This CDR3 is CASSLWTRATDTQYF. DNA for the CDR3: TGTGCCAGCAGCTTATGGACTAGAGCGACAGATACGCAGTATTTT.

The chain combines TRBV6-2 or TRBV6-3 with TRBJ2-7, with 7 bases identical to TRBD2. Looked up from germline, CDR1 is MNHEY and CDR2 is SVGEGT. V was pared by 6 bases and J by 7 bases, with 0 bases of the junction left unmatched. The CDR3 sequence is 10 residues long. The CDR3 nucleotides are TGTGCCAGCAGGGGGGGGGAGCAGTACGTC. Protein sequence: CASRGGEQYV.

This chain joins TRBV7-8 and TRBJ2-1, with TRBD2 identical over 12 bases. The CDR3 covers 15 residues. J was trimmed by 8 bases and V by 5 bases; bases with no gene match: 7. Germline CDR1 is SGHVS and CDR2 is FQNEAQ. This CDR3 is CASSLTSGGPHEQFF. CDR3 coding DNA: TGTGCCAGCAGCCTGACTAGCGGGGGCCCTCATGAGCAGTTCTTC.